Listed below are T cell receptor beta chains from one sample, sequenced in a study of T cell responses to AZD1222 COVID-19 vaccine. The protocol was immunoSEQ multiplex PCR, while the TCRdb copy is restricted to in-frame clones and leaves out a portion. The sample gives about 180,000 clones, 85% to 95% of which show up once; about 2.5% is in the top ten. The specimen comprised peripheral blood, sampled on day 0 of AZD1222 vaccination. Every receptor here comes from an adult in good health. Both conserved end residues are part of each CDR3. The D gene is left open where the match is weak.

CDR3 length	D gene	V gene	J gene	CDR3 protein	CDR3 DNA
15	TRBD2	TRBV4-1	TRBJ2-7	CASSQGTSGTYEQYF	TGCGCCAGCAGCCAGGGGACTAGCGGGACCTACGAGCAGTACTTC
15	TRBD2	TRBV19	TRBJ2-7	CASSPRDGGGYEQYF	TGTGCCAGTAGTCCCCGGGACGGCGGGGGATACGAGCAGTACTTC
14	TRBD2	TRBV5-1	TRBJ2-1	CASSSSSGSNEQFF	TGCGCCAGCAGCTCCTCTAGCGGGAGCAATGAGCAGTTCTTC
14	-	TRBV7-9	TRBJ1-1	CASTPPRGYTEAFF	TGTGCCAGCACTCCGCCTAGGGGGTACACTGAAGCTTTCTTT
15	TRBD1	TRBV30	TRBJ2-3	CAWSPGTGWTDTQYF	TGTGCCTGGAGCCCCGGGACAGGGTGGACAGATACGCAGTATTTT
12	-	TRBV12-3/TRBV12-4	TRBJ2-7	CASSLGYGEQYF	TGTGCCAGCAGTTTGGGCTACGGGGAGCAGTACTTC
14	TRBD1	TRBV2	TRBJ1-2	CASSSGTGSYGYTF	TGTGCCAGCAGTTCCGGGACAGGGTCCTATGGCTACACCTTC
15	TRBD1	TRBV23-1	TRBJ1-4	CASSPPGQGNEKLFF	TGCGCCAGCAGTCCTCCGGGACAGGGGAATGAAAAACTGTTTTTT
16	-	TRBV16	TRBJ1-1	CASSQSLGGDGTEAFF	TGTGCCAGCAGCCAATCGTTGGGCGGAGATGGCACTGAAGCTTTCTTT
15	-	TRBV15	TRBJ2-7	CATSTSSAGLFEQYF	TGTGCCACCAGCACGAGCTCGGCAGGGTTGTTCGAGCAGTACTTC
17	TRBD1	TRBV27	TRBJ1-2	CASSTTGDSQGHYGYTF	TGTGCCAGCAGTACTACAGGGGATAGTCAGGGCCACTATGGCTACACCTTC
17	TRBD2	TRBV7-6	TRBJ2-3	CASSLPPLAGGADTQYF	TGTGCCAGCAGCTTACCCCCCCTAGCGGGAGGTGCAGATACGCAGTATTTT
15	-	TRBV7-8	TRBJ2-5	CASSLGRQGRETQYF	TGTGCCAGCAGCTTAGGGCGGCAGGGGCGGGAGACCCAGTACTTC
14	-	TRBV3-1/TRBV3-2	TRBJ1-5	CASSQDRGRQPQHF	TGTGCCAGCAGCCAAGATCGGGGGAGGCAGCCCCAGCATTTT
14	TRBD2	TRBV5-1	TRBJ2-1	CASSWTSGGNEQFF	TGCGCCAGCAGCTGGACTAGCGGGGGGAATGAGCAGTTCTTC
11	-	TRBV5-1	TRBJ1-3	CASTVGNTIYF	TGCGCCAGCACAGTCGGAAACACCATATATTTT
20	-	TRBV30	TRBJ1-5	CAWSVGGSVGRSTGNQPQHF	TGTGCCTGGAGTGTAGGAGGAAGCGTGGGTCGATCTACCGGCAATCAGCCCCAGCATTTT